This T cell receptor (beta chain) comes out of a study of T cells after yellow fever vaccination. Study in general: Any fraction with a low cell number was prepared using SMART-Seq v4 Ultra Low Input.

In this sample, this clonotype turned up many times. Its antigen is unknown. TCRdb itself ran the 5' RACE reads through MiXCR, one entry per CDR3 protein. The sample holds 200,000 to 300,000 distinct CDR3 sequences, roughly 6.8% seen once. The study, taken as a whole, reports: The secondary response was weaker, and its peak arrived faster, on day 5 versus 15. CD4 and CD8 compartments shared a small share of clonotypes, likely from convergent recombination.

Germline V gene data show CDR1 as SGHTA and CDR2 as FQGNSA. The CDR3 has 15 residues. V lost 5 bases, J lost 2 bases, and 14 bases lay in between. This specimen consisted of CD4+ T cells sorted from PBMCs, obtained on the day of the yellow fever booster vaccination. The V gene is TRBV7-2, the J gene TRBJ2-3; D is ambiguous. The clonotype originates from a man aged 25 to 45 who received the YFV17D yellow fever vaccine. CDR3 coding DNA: TGTGCCAGCAGCCCCACCGATTTATACACAGATACGCAGTATTTT. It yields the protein CASSPTDLYTDTQYF.